Listed below are T cell receptor beta chains from one sample, sequenced in a study of CD8 T cells in ankylosing spondylitis. TCRdb processed the 5' RACE reads anew with MiXCR; each CDR3 protein has one entry. Among roughly 36,000 distinct CDR3 sequences, approximately 15% were seen once, and the ten largest hold approximately 35%. Material: blood. The receptors stem from a male donor with ankylosing spondylitis or in good health (not recorded which). CDR3s include the opening cysteine and the closing phenylalanine or tryptophan. Fields, in order: clone size, V gene, D gene, J gene, CDR3 DNA, CDR3 protein. The D gene is left open where the match is weak. Clone size is stated in some rows and not others, as once, few, many or a class when expanded.

>NA|TRBV5-5|NA|TRBJ1-4
TGTGCCAGCAGCGAAGGACATACAACTAATGAAAAACTGTTTTTT
CASSEGHTTNEKLFF
>many|TRBV24-1|NA|TRBJ2-3
TGTGCCACCAGTGACCAAGCGCAAACTAGCACAGATACGCAGTATTTT
CATSDQAQTSTDTQYF
>few|TRBV2|NA|TRBJ2-2
TGTGCCAGCAGAGGACCCGGCACCGGGGAGCTGTTTTTT
CASRGPGTGELFF
>NA|TRBV19|NA|TRBJ2-1
TGTGCCAGTGGCCAGGGACCCTACAATGAGCAGTTCTTC
CASGQGPYNEQFF
>NA|TRBV29-1|TRBD2|TRBJ2-3
TGCAGCGTTGGTGAGCGCGGGGGGGCCTTCCAGGCGCAGTATTTT
CSVGERGGAFQAQYF
>few|TRBV5-1|NA|TRBJ1-1
TGCGCCAGCAGCTTGGCCCCGGCAGCGACCGCTGAAGCTTTCTTT
CASSLAPAATAEAFF
>many|TRBV5-1|TRBD1|TRBJ2-2
TGCGCCAGCAGCACAGGGACAGGACTCGGGGAGCTGTTTTTT
CASSTGTGLGELFF
>few|TRBV5-1|TRBD1|TRBJ1-1
TGCGCCAGCAGCTTGGCTCAGGGGGCTAGGAACACTGAAGCTTTCTTT
CASSLAQGARNTEAFF
>NA|TRBV4-3|NA|TRBJ2-3
TGCGCCAGCAGCCAGGGAGCGAACCCTTCCACAGATACGCAGTATTTT
CASSQGANPSTDTQYF
>NA|TRBV7-9|NA|TRBJ2-2
TGTGCCAGCAGCTTGAGCACCGGGGAGCTGTTTTTT
CASSLSTGELFF
>NA|TRBV11-3|NA|TRBJ1-1
TGTGCCAGCAGCTCGCAGCCGAACACTGAAGCTTTCTTT
CASSSQPNTEAFF